These 3 T cell receptor beta chains share one sample of origin, sequenced in a study of cytomegalovirus exposure and HLA in healthy donors. Primers for the PCR totalled 60 Vbeta and 13 Jbeta. The table came from immunoSEQ multiplex PCR; TCRdb's copy has only in-frame clones and leaves some out. The sample shows about 90,000 clones, 65% of them seen only once. The sequenced material came from PBMCs. The receptors stem from a woman in her forties or fifties in good health and CMV-seropositive.

This clone was seen more than once but under ten times. V is TRBV5-1 and J is TRBJ1-1, with TRBD1 as a possible D gene (6 bases). This CDR3 is 15 amino acids long. V lost 3 bases to trimming and J lost 0 bases, with 12 bases between them. CDR1 SGHRS and CDR2 YFSETQ come from the germline V gene. For the CDR3, the DNA is TGCGCCAGCAGCTCTTACAGGGATATGAACACTGAAGCTTTCTTT. Encoded protein: CASSSYRDMNTEAFF.

The chain couples TRBV5-1 to TRBJ1-6; 7 bases are a match to TRBD1. There are 15 residues in the CDR3. The ends lost 4 bases at V and 7 bases at J; junction bases unmatched: 8. Germline CDR1 SGHRS, CDR2 YFSETQ. CDR3 sequence: CASSEQTGWNSPLHF. The CDR3, as DNA: TGCGCCAGCAGCGAGCAGACAGGGTGGAATTCACCCCTCCACTTT.

The chain joins TRBV7-3 to TRBJ1-6; D possibly corresponds to TRBD1 (5 bases). The V and J ends lost 2 bases and 5 bases respectively, with 13 bases between them. Germline V gene lookup returns CDR1 SGHTA and CDR2 FQGTGA. The CDR3 is 16 residues long. The CDR3 nucleotides are TGTGCCAGCAGCTTACTCGCCCAGGGCAATAATTCACCCCTCCACTTT. Translating it yields CASSLLAQGNNSPLHF.